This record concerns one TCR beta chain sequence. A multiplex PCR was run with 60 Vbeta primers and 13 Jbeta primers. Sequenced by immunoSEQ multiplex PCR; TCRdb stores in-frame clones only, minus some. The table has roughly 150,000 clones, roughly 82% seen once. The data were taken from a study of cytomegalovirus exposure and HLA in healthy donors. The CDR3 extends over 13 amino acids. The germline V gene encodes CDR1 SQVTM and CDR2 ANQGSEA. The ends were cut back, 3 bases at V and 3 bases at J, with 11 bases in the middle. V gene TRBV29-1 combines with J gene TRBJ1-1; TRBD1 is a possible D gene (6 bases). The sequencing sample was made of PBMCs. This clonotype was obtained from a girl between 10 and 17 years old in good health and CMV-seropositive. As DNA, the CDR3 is TGCAGCGTTGAGGGGGCTATAGACACTGAAGCTTTCTTT. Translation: CSVEGAIDTEAFF.